Each of the 28 T cell receptor beta chains below was sequenced from the same sample in a study of vaccination and CD4 T cells after COVID-19. Noted treatment: approximately 9-day PBMC culture with coronavirus spike peptide pools or control peptides (ViraFEST assay). For these TCRs, the target antigens are not known. The Oncomine TCR Beta short-read assay sequenced DNA from cultured CD4+ T cells. MiXCR, applied by TCRdb to the PCR reads, yields one record per CDR3 protein. The sample has over 10,000 distinct CDR3 sequences, 45% to 50% seen once; the top ten hold about a fifth. The sample taken for sequencing was CD4+ T cells from blood, cultured in vitro. Receptors originate from a human donor who had recovered from COVID-19.

This chain uses TRBV7-3 with TRBJ2-5; 14 bases are shared with TRBD2. CDR3 length: 16 amino acids. The junction had 3 bases not matched to a gene; V was cut back by 2 bases and J by 4 bases. Germline loops: CDR1 SGHTA, CDR2 FQGTGA. The CDR3 loop reads CASSLGTSGSGETQYF. The CDR3 nucleotides are TGTGCCAGCAGCTTAGGGACTAGCGGGAGCGGAGAGACCCAGTACTTC. Based on the CDR3 plus reference TRBV7-3 and TRBJ2-5, the full variable domain is GAGVSQTPSNKVTEKGKYVELRCDPISGHTALYWYRQSLGQGPEFLIYFQGTGAADDSGLPNDRFFAVRPEGSVSTLKIQRTERGDSAVYLCASSLGTSGSGETQYFGPGTRLLVL.

This clonotype has a handful of counts. V usage is TRBV20-1 and J usage is TRBJ1-2; D is perhaps TRBD1 (6 bases). There are 12 residues in the CDR3. CDR1 and CDR2 from the germline V gene are DFQATT and SNEGSKA (reference sequence). V dropped 6 bases and J dropped 8 bases, with 16 bases sitting between them. The CDR3 sequence is CSAETDRDGYTF. CDR3 DNA: TGCAGTGCGGAAACGGACAGAGACGGCTACACCTTC.

The chain joins TRBV19 to TRBJ1-6; D is ambiguous. With 3 bases removed from V and 7 bases from J, the gap between germline ends came to 16 bases. CDR1 LNHDA and CDR2 SQIVND come from the germline V gene (reference sequence). The CDR3 consists of 16 residues. CDR3 nucleotide sequence: TGTGCCAGTAGTATTTCATTCCAAGCAAAGAATTCACCCCTCCACTTT. Protein: CASSISFQAKNSPLHF.

The V and J genes are TRBV5-1 and TRBJ2-1; D is undetermined. The CDR3 totals 16 residues. V lost 0 bases and J 0 bases, leaving 10 bases between the germline ends. CDR1 SGHRS and CDR2 YFSETQ come from the germline V gene. The DNA for the CDR3 is TGCGCCAGCAGCTTGGTGGTAGTCGACTCCTACAATGAGCAGTTCTTC. It translates to CASSLVVVDSYNEQFF.

The V call is TRBV29-1, the J call TRBJ2-5; D unresolved. Germline assignment: CDR1 SQVTM and CDR2 ANQGSEA. The germline V and J ends were trimmed by 5 bases and 0 bases, with 7 bases remaining between them. The CDR3 totals 12 residues. As DNA, the CDR3 is TGCAGCGTTCGAAGCGACCAAGAGACCCAGTACTTC. This gives the protein CSVRSDQETQYF.

Judged by abundance, this clonotype is large (0.1 to 1%). This chain links TRBV11-3 with TRBJ2-3; 8 bases agree with TRBD2. The germline V gene encodes CDR1 SGHNT and CDR2 YENEEA. V lost 4 bases to trimming and J lost 2 bases; unmatched junction nucleotides: 5. The length of the CDR3 is 15 residues. In DNA form, the CDR3 reads TGTGCCAGCAGCTACGGGACTAGGGCCACAGATACGCAGTATTTT. Encoded protein: CASSYGTRATDTQYF.

V and J are TRBV9 and TRBJ2-5; D gene ambiguous. V lost 2 bases and J 5 bases, leaving 7 bases between the germline ends. The CDR3 runs to 12 residues. Looked up from germline, CDR1 is SGDLS and CDR2 is YYNGEE. In DNA form, the CDR3 reads TGTGCCAGCAGCGTTGGGCAGGAGACCCAGTACTTC. Residues: CASSVGQETQYF. Variable domain in full (rest from reference TRBV9 and TRBJ2-5): DSGVTQTPKHLITATGQRVTLRCSPRSGDLSVYWYQQSLDQGLQFLIQYYNGEERAKGNILERFSAQQFPDLHSELNLSSLELGDSALYFCASSVGQETQYFGPGTRLLVL.

V is TRBV6-2 or TRBV6-3 and J is TRBJ2-1; 8 positions match TRBD2. Germline V CDR1 and CDR2: MNHEY, SVGEGT. V lost 6 bases to trimming and J lost 4 bases; unmatched junction nucleotides: 8. The CDR3 sequence is 15 residues long. This CDR3 is CASSPGVAGYNEQFF. Written as DNA, the CDR3 is TGTGCCAGCAGCCCCGGAGTAGCGGGATACAATGAGCAGTTCTTC.

This chain joins TRBV7-3 and TRBJ2-2; the D is unclear. V lost 0 bases to trimming and J lost 1 base, with 6 bases between them. The CDR3 is 15 residues long. Looked up from germline, CDR1 is SGHTA and CDR2 is FQGTGA. The CDR3 protein is CASSLTSQNTGELFF. Here the CDR3 DNA reads TGTGCCAGCAGCTTAACATCCCAGAACACCGGGGAGCTGTTTTTT.

This clonotype was seen more than once but under ten times. The chain recombines TRBV12-3 or TRBV12-4 with TRBJ2-3; 9 bases align to TRBD2. CDR3 length: 18 amino acids. V shed 6 bases, J shed 3 bases, and the junction held 16 bases outside the gene matches. DNA for the CDR3: TGTGCCAGCAGACAGGGTCCCATCGGAGCGGGAGGAACAGATACGCAGTATTTT. Translating it yields CASRQGPIGAGGTDTQYF.

This chain joins TRBV24-1 and TRBJ1-4, with a tentative D call TRBD1 (5 bases). Deletions cut 4 bases from V and 2 bases from J, with 28 bases between. The germline CDR1 and CDR2 sequences are KGHDR and SFDVKD. This CDR3 contains 21 residues. This CDR3 reads CATSDQQSIPDTHRTNEKLFF. Here the CDR3 DNA reads TGTGCCACCAGTGACCAACAAAGCATACCGGACACACATCGGACTAATGAAAAACTGTTTTTT.

The chain couples TRBV7-2 to TRBJ1-1; 9 nucleotides line up with TRBD1. Germline V CDR1 and CDR2: SGHTA, FQGNSA. The CDR3 spans 13 residues. Trimming took 8 bases from V and 6 from J; bases not matched to a gene: 7. The CDR3 protein is CASSLWDRAEAFF. For the CDR3, the DNA is TGTGCCAGCTCCCTGTGGGACAGGGCTGAAGCTTTCTTT.

This clonotype was detected only a few times. The junction does not match germline at one end; this may be a read error. V is TRBV7-2 and J is TRBJ2-3, with 9 bases aligning to TRBD2. The CDR3 totals 14 residues. CDR1 is SGHTA, CDR2 FQGNSA, per germline. The CDR3 sequence is CASSLAGVADTQYF. The DNA of the CDR3 is TGTGCCAGCAGTTTAGCGGGAGTGGCAGATACGCAGTATTTT.

The chain joins TRBV21-1 to TRBJ2-7; the table gives TRBD1 as D, unverified against the DNA. TRBV21-1 is marked as a pseudogene. The CDR3 runs to 15 residues. In nucleotides, the CDR3 is TGTGCCAGCGTCGCCGGGACGGTGCTCTCCTACGAGCAGTACTTC. Translating gives CASVAGTVLSYEQYF.

The V call is TRBV28, the J call TRBJ2-7; no firm D call. The V end lost 7 bases, the J end lost 5 bases, and 18 bases lay between the germline ends. This CDR3 region has 14 residues. CDR1 is MDHEN and CDR2 is SYDVKM in the germline V gene. The chain's CDR3 is CASTLDAGYHEQYF. Written as DNA, the CDR3 is TGTGCCAGCACCCTGGACGCAGGCTACCACGAGCAGTACTTC.

This chain links TRBV5-4 with TRBJ2-1; D gene unclear. The V gene lost 3 bases and the J gene lost 9 bases, with 7 bases spanning the gap. CDR1 and CDR2 from the germline V gene are SGHNT and YYREEE (reference sequence). The CDR3 is made up of 11 amino acids. In DNA form, the CDR3 reads TGTGCCAGCAGCTCCTTAACTGAGCAGTTCTTC. Protein sequence: CASSSLTEQFF.

The rearrangement links TRBV2 to TRBJ1-2, with 12 bases aligning to TRBD1. Trimming removed 6 bases from V and 3 bases from J; junction bases left unmatched: 5. Looked up from germline, CDR1 is SNHLY and CDR2 is FYNNEI. CDR3 length: 15 residues. Here the CDR3 reads CASRPGQGADYGYTF. The CDR3 bases are TGTGCCAGCAGACCGGGACAGGGGGCCGACTATGGCTACACCTTC.

This clonotype came up a few times. The chain has TRBV7-9 and TRBJ2-5; 10 bases align to TRBD1. Germline loops: CDR1 SEHNR, CDR2 FQNEAQ (reference sequence). The CDR3 consists of 16 residues. V gave up 5 bases and J gave up 1 base; unmatched junction bases: 7. The CDR3 loop reads CASSARGDRGQETQYF. The CDR3 nucleotides read TGTGCCAGCAGCGCGCGCGGGGACAGGGGCCAAGAGACCCAGTACTTC.

This chain connects TRBV7-9 to TRBJ2-5; D unresolved. V was shortened by 1 base and J by 6 bases, with 6 bases between the two germline ends. Germline CDR1 SEHNR, CDR2 FQNEAQ (reference sequence). This CDR3 is built from 12 residues. The CDR3 reads CASSLGSKTQYF. CDR3 DNA: TGTGCCAGCAGCTTAGGTTCAAAGACCCAGTACTTC.

The V call is TRBV2, the J call TRBJ1-1, with 7 bases matching TRBD1. Germline V gives CDR1 SNHLY, CDR2 FYNNEI. The CDR3 runs to 13 residues. Unmatched junction bases numbered 8, after V lost 7 bases and J lost 6 bases. This CDR3 is CASKKGQPSEAFF. CDR3 coding DNA: TGTGCCAGCAAGAAGGGACAGCCATCTGAAGCTTTCTTT.

V gene TRBV12-3 or TRBV12-4 combines with J gene TRBJ1-2, with a tentative D call TRBD1 (5 bases). With 5 bases removed from V and 4 bases from J, the gap between germline ends came to 14 bases. The CDR3 has 14 residues. The CDR3 here is CASSVGGAGYGYTF. In DNA form, the CDR3 reads TGTGCCAGCAGTGTCGGAGGGGCCGGCTATGGCTACACCTTC.

This clonotype was observed a handful of times. V is TRBV19 and J is TRBJ2-5; D call uncertain. Trimming pared 5 bases from V and 0 bases from J, leaving 4 bases between. The germline V gene encodes CDR1 LNHDA and CDR2 SQIVND (reference sequence). The CDR3 covers 12 residues. The CDR3 reads CASSEHQETQYF. The CDR3 bases are TGTGCCAGTAGTGAGCACCAAGAGACCCAGTACTTC. The variable domain in full, completed from reference TRBV19 and TRBJ2-5, reads DGGITQSPKYLFRKEGQNVTLSCEQNLNHDAMYWYRQDPGQGLRLIYYSQIVNDFQKGDIAEGYSVSREKKESFPLTVTSAQKNPTAFYLCASSEHQETQYFGPGTRLLVL.

The V call is TRBV10-3, the J call TRBJ2-3; no clear D. Germline CDR1 ENHRY, CDR2 SYGVKD. The CDR3 is 11 amino acids. Deletions cut 8 bases from V and 6 bases from J, with 9 bases between. The CDR3 bases are TGTGCCATCTTCGCTATGGATACGCAGTATTTT. Amino acid sequence: CAIFAMDTQYF.

This chain uses TRBV7-2 with TRBJ1-1; D is ambiguous. CDR1 is SGHTA, CDR2 FQGNSA, per germline. V lost 2 bases, J lost 0 bases, and 10 bases lay in between. The CDR3 has 15 amino acids. The CDR3 sequence is CASSLLGDMNTEAFF. CDR3 nucleotide sequence: TGTGCCAGCAGCTTATTAGGTGACATGAACACTGAAGCTTTCTTT.

The rearrangement links TRBV12-5 to TRBJ1-2; 7 bases match TRBD1. Germline V gene data show CDR1 as LGHNT and CDR2 as FRNRAP. The V gene end was trimmed by 6 bases and the J gene end by 3 bases; junction bases not matched to a gene: 4. The CDR3 extends over 13 amino acids. CDR3 sequence: CASGLGTDYGYTF. In DNA form, the CDR3 reads TGTGCTAGTGGACTCGGGACAGACTATGGCTACACCTTC.

This clonotype was observed a few times. This rearrangement joins TRBV24-1 to TRBJ2-5; 7 bases line up with TRBD1. Germline V gene data show CDR1 as KGHDR and CDR2 as SFDVKD. The CDR3 is 14 residues long. The V segment lost 4 bases and the J segment 3 bases; nucleotides outside the gene matches: 4. The CDR3 sequence is CATSDTGQEETQYF. As DNA, the CDR3 is TGTGCCACCAGTGACACAGGACAGGAAGAGACCCAGTACTTC.

This chain uses TRBV7-3 with TRBJ2-6; D is undetermined. Trimming pared 8 bases from V and 0 bases from J, leaving 11 bases between. The CDR3 is made up of 15 amino acids. Per the germline V gene, CDR1 is SGHTA and CDR2 is FQGTGA. CDR3 bases: TGTGCCAGCTCGCCTTGGAACTCTGGGGCCAACGTCCTGACTTTC. This encodes CASSPWNSGANVLTF.

The gene calls are TRBV28 and TRBJ1-1, with 8 bases lining up with TRBD1. The trim removed 3 bases at V and 3 bases at J, leaving 18 bases unmatched. The germline V gene has CDR1 MDHEN and CDR2 SYDVKM. This CDR3 is 19 amino acids long. The CDR3 reads CASSFVFSQAGGTDTEAFF. The CDR3 DNA follows: TGTGCCAGCAGTTTTGTATTCTCTCAGGCAGGGGGCACGGACACTGAAGCTTTCTTT.